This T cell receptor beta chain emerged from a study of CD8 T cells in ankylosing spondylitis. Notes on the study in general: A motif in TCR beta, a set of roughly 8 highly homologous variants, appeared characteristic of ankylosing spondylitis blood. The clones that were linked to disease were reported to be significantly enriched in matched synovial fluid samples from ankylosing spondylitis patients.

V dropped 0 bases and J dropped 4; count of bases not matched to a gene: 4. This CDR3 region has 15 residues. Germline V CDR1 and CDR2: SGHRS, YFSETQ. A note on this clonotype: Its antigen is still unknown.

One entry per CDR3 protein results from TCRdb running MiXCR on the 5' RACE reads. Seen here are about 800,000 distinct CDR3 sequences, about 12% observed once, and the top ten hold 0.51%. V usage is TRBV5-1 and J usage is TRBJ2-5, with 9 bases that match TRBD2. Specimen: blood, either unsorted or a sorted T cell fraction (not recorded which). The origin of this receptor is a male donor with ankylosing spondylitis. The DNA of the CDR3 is TGCGCCAGCAGCTTGGTCCTAGCGGGACCAGAGACCCAGTACTTC. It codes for CASSLVLAGPETQYF.